This TCR beta chain was identified during a study of blood T cell repertoires in COVID-19. About the research overall: Some COVID-19 samples were acute and others convalescent; all came from the United States, Italy and Spain.

Clones were sequenced by immunoSEQ multiplex PCR, and TCRdb holds only the in-frame ones, with some missing. The table has 400,000 to 450,000 clones, approximately 88% seen once; the top ten hold 10% to 15%. What was sequenced was peripheral blood. This TCR came from a woman in her 50s with COVID-19, enrolled during active disease.

CDR3: CASAGSGGYPRDTQYF. The CDR3 bases are TGTGCCAGCGCCGGATCGGGGGGGTACCCCCGGGATACGCAGTATTTT. The gene calls are TRBV7-3 and TRBJ2-3; the match to TRBD2 covers 8 bases. CDR3 length: 16 amino acids. Per germline, CDR1 SGHTA and CDR2 FQGTGA. The junction had 16 bases not matched to a gene; V was cut back by 8 bases and J by 6 bases.